The subject of this entry is one T cell receptor (beta chain). Antigen specificity is unknown. These data are taken from a study of post-analysis software for immune sequencing data. Study summary: Disease courses included relapsing-remitting, secondary progressive and progressive-relapsing multiple sclerosis. The study, taken as a whole, reports: Patients showed TRBV5-6, TRBV5-1 and TRBV20-1 among 4 or 5 TRBV segments more frequent than in controls. Under the F measure, samples that were prepared in one batch clustered strongly together. The study found significantly lower normalized Chao1 diversity in multiple sclerosis patients than in controls.

Germline V gives CDR1 SQVTM, CDR2 ANQGSEA. V shed 8 bases and J shed 7 bases, with 16 bases lying between them. The CDR3 totals 12 residues. Prepared TCR beta cDNA libraries contained unique molecular identifiers. Each batch of about 0.95 to 10 million T cells produced roughly 500,000 cDNA molecules. MiXCR, run by TCRdb on the PCR reads, gives a single entry per CDR3 protein. Among 750,000 to 950,000 distinct CDR3 sequences listed, about 50% were seen once. The chain carries TRBV29-1 and TRBJ2-3, with D possibly called TRBD1 or TRBD2 (5 bases each). Sequencing was done on a sample of blood. The source of this sequence is a girl between 5 and 17 years old with multiple sclerosis. The CDR3 bases are TGCAGCATCCGGGACCTTGCGCATACGCAGTATTTT. It encodes CSIRDLAHTQYF.